A single sample gave rise to the 10 T cell receptor beta chains below, sequenced in a study of shared clonotypes between healthy human individuals. The repertoire was sequenced with immunoSEQ multiplex PCR; TCRdb's copy has only in-frame clones and lacks some. The sample includes fewer than 2.5 million clones, approximately 94% of them seen just once. Sequences were obtained from naive CD4+ T cells from PBMCs. The subset was: CD45RA+ positively selected. These receptors all come from a man younger than 30 in good health. Some clones in this sample may be carry-over from other donors' samples.

Of note for this clone: This same CDR3 is encoded by further DNA sequences in the sample. This chain links TRBV5-1 with TRBJ2-5; no definite D call. The CDR3 sequence is 13 residues long. Germline CDR1 SGHRS, CDR2 YFSETQ. Trimming took off 3 bases at V and 2 bases at J, with 8 bases between the two ends. The CDR3 DNA follows: TGCGCCAGCAGCTCCACAACTCAAGAGACCCAGTACTTC. Amino acids: CASSSTTQETQYF.

The chain is built from TRBV27 and TRBJ2-6; D is possibly TRBD1 (6 bases). Germline V gene lookup returns CDR1 MNHEY and CDR2 SMNVEV (reference sequence). This CDR3 comprises 15 residues. V dropped 6 bases and J dropped 2 bases, with 11 bases sitting between them. The CDR3 nucleotides read TGTGCCAGCAGGCTTCACAGGGCTGGGGCCAACGTCCTGACTTTC. Residues: CASRLHRAGANVLTF. Looking up the rest from reference TRBV27 and TRBJ2-6 gives the full variable domain: EAQVTQNPRYLITVTGKKLTVTCSQNMNHEYMSWYRQDPGLGLRQIYYSMNVEVTDKGDVPEGYKVSRKEKRNFPLILESPSPNQTSLYFCASRLHRAGANVLTFGAGSRLTVL.

This CDR3 reads CASSKDRRFLSYEQYF. CDR3 coding DNA: TGTGCCAGTAGTAAGGACAGGAGATTCCTCTCATACGAGCAGTACTTC. The rearrangement uses TRBV19 and TRBJ2-7, with 7 bases aligning to TRBD1. Trimming took 4 bases from V and 4 from J; bases not matched to a gene: 13. Germline-derived CDR1 and CDR2 are LNHDA and SQIVND (reference sequence). There are 16 residues in the CDR3.

The chain has TRBV7-3 and TRBJ2-3; tentatively, D is TRBD1 (5 bases). CDR3 length: 12 residues. The V gene's germline CDR1 is SGHTA and CDR2 FQGTGA. The V gene lost 5 bases and the J gene lost 6 bases, with 9 bases spanning the gap. CDR3: CASSRQPDTQYF. CDR3 DNA sequence: TGTGCCAGCAGCCGACAGCCCGATACGCAGTATTTT.

The chain links TRBV5-1 to TRBJ2-7; D is unclear. The V gene's germline CDR1 is SGHRS and CDR2 YFSETQ. V was trimmed by 3 bases and J by 2 bases, leaving 12 bases between them. The CDR3 is 14 amino acids. The CDR3 nucleotides read TGCGCCAGCAGCTACGGGTTGAGAACCTACGAGCAGTACTTC. This encodes CASSYGLRTYEQYF.

The V and J genes are TRBV6-5 and TRBJ2-5, with TRBD2 as a possible D gene (6 bases). The J call is uncertain, as TRBJ2-7 better fits the DNA end. The CDR3 contains 15 residues. Germline V gene sequence: CDR1 MNHEY, CDR2 SVGAGI. CDR3 coding DNA: TGTGCCAGCAGCCCCGGGACTGCAGCTTCCTACGAGCAGTACTTC. The encoded protein is CASSPGTAASYEQYF.

V usage is TRBV6-5 and J usage is TRBJ2-3, with TRBD2 matching over 14 bases. Losses at the gene ends were 4 bases for V and 9 bases for J; bases not matched to a gene: 9. The V gene's germline CDR1 is MNHEY and CDR2 SVGAGI. There are 16 residues in the CDR3. The CDR3 region is CASSFRLAGGPSTQYF. DNA of the CDR3: TGTGCCAGCAGTTTCAGACTAGCGGGAGGGCCCTCGACGCAGTATTTT.

The chain combines TRBV7-2 with TRBJ2-5; D perhaps matches TRBD1 (7 bases). Trimming took 4 bases from V and 5 from J, leaving 11 bases between them. This CDR3 is built from 13 residues. The V gene's germline CDR1 is SGHTA and CDR2 FQGNSA. CDR3 DNA: TGTGCCAGCAGCTCCAGGGGGAGGGAGACCCAGTACTTC. Translation: CASSSRGRETQYF.

This clone was seen once. Different DNA sequences within this sample yield the same CDR3. The V call is TRBV7-3, the J call TRBJ2-3, with D hard to call. Germline V gives CDR1 SGHTA, CDR2 FQGTGA. This CDR3 is built from 13 residues. The V and J ends lost 0 bases and 4 bases respectively, with 5 bases between them. DNA for the CDR3: TGTGCCAGCAGCTTAACGGGCGCAGATACGCAGTATTTT. It specifies CASSLTGADTQYF.

The rearrangement uses TRBV18 and TRBJ1-1; tentatively, D is TRBD1 (5 bases). Looked up from germline, CDR1 is KGHSH and CDR2 is LQKENI. Trimming took 3 bases from V and 0 from J, leaving 17 bases between them. The CDR3 spans 17 residues. CDR3 coding DNA: TGTGCCAGCTCACCTCGGTCCAGGGACCCCATGAACACTGAAGCTTTCTTT. It is translated as CASSPRSRDPMNTEAFF.